Sequencing of this T cell receptor (beta chain) was carried out in a study of blood T cells in healthy people across ages. Individuals who donated were healthy Caucasians from Russia aged roughly 6 to 95. Approximately 10 milliliters was the volume of peripheral blood drawn from each donor. The authors extracted at least 5 micrograms of total RNA per sample. Germline V gene data show CDR1 as SGHTA and CDR2 as FQGNSA. The CDR3 is made up of 14 amino acids. Trimming removed 1 base at V and 4 bases at J, with 11 bases between. A J-beta primer mix and a sample-barcoded 5' primer were used in a second PCR of about 7 to 12 cycles. The template-switch adaptor was a 5' adaptor with 12 random nucleotides. It tagged each cDNA molecule. TCRdb passed the 5' RACE reads through MiXCR, listing each CDR3 protein once. In the table there are under 800,000 distinct CDR3 sequences, 40% to 45% of which are singletons.

The clonotype originates from a woman aged 60-75 years in good health. The V and J genes are TRBV7-2 and TRBJ2-7, with D possibly TRBD1 on 6 matching bases. Sequences were obtained from blood. The CDR3 DNA reads as TGTGCCAGCAGCTTAGGGACAGAGAATTACGAGCAGTACTTC. Protein sequence: CASSLGTENYEQYF.